This T cell receptor (beta chain) is from a study of Graves' ophthalmopathy and Graves' hyperthyroidism. General study results and limits: Between ophthalmopathy and stable hyperthyroidism, a 13-signature model drew a separation with around 90% sensitivity and about 81% specificity. The study's model predicted ophthalmopathy progression at about 68% sensitivity and about 78% specificity.

Scientists amplified the TCR beta CDR3 regions from RNA transcripts. After a first-round RT-PCR with HTBI primers, a second-round multiplex PCR was run. TCRdb ran MiXCR on the multiplex PCR reads and lists one entry per CDR3 protein. The sample records roughly 700,000 distinct CDR3 sequences, 40% being singletons. V lost 10 bases and J 4 bases, leaving 13 bases between the germline ends. CDR1 is ENHRY and CDR2 is SYGVKD in the germline V gene. The CDR3 sequence is 12 residues long. Moderately to severely active ophthalmopathy under 3 months, CAS at least 3, NOSPECS at least 4. Comment on this clonotype: Its antigen is as yet unknown.

The sequenced material came from peripheral blood. This clonotype was sampled from an adult man with Graves' ophthalmopathy. V and J are TRBV10-3 and TRBJ2-5; D might be TRBD1 (6 bases). The CDR3 DNA follows: TGTGCCAGCGACAGGACTCGAGAGACCCAGTACTTC. Encoded protein: CASDRTRETQYF.